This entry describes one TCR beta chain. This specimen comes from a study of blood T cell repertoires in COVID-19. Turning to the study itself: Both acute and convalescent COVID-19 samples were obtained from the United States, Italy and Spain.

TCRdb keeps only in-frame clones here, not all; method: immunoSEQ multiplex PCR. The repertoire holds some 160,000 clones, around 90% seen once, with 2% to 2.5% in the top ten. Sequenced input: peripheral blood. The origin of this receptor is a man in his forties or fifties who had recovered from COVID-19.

The CDR3 bases are TGTGCCAGCAGAAAAGGGGGAGGAAACACCATATATTTT. As protein: CASRKGGGNTIYF. V usage is TRBV6-5 and J usage is TRBJ1-3; the D gene is possibly TRBD1 (6 bases). The CDR3 is 13 residues long. Per the germline V gene, CDR1 is MNHEY and CDR2 is SVGAGI. V dropped 6 bases and J dropped 4 bases, with 10 bases sitting between them.